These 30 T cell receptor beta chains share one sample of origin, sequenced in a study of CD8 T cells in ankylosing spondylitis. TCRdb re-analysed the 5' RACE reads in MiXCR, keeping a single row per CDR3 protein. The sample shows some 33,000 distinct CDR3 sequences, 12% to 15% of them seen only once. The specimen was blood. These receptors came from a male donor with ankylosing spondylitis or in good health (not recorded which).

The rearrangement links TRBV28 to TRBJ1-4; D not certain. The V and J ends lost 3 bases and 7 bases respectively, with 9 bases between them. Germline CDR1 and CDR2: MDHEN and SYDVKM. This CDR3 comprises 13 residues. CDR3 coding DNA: TGTGCCAGCAGTTTGGCCCAAGTTGAAAAACTGTTTTTT. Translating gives CASSLAQVEKLFF.

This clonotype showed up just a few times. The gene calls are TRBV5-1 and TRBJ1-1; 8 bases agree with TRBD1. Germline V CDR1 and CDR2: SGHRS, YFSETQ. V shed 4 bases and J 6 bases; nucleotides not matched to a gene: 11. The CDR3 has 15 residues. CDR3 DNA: TGCGCCAGCAGCCCTGGGACAGGACGTGCGGCTGAAGCTTTCTTT. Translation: CASSPGTGRAAEAFF.

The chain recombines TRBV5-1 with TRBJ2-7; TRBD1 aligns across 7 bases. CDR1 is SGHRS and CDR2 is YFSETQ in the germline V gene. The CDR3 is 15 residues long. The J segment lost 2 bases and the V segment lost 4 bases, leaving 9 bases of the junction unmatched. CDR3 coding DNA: TGCGCCAGCAGCCCACGACAGGGTACGGCCTACGAGCAGTACTTC. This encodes CASSPRQGTAYEQYF.

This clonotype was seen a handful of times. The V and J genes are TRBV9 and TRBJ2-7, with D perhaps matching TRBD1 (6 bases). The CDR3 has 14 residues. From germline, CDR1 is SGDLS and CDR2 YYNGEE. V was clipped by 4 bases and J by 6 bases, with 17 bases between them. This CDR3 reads CASSPGHRPSEQYF. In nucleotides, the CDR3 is TGTGCCAGCAGCCCGGGACACCGCCCGTCCGAGCAGTACTTC.

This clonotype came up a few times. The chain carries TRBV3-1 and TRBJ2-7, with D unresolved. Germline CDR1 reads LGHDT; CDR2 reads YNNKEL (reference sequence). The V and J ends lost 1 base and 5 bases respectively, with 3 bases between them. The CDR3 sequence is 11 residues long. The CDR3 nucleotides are TGTGCCAGCAGCCAAGGGGACGAGCAGTACTTC. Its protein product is CASSQGDEQYF.

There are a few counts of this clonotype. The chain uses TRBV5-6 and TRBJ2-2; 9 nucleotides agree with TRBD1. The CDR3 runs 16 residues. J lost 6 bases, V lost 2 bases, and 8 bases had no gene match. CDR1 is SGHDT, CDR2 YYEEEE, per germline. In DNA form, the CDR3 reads TGTGCCAGCAGCTTCCCCGGGACAGGGTTATCCGGGGAGCTGTTTTTT. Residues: CASSFPGTGLSGELFF.

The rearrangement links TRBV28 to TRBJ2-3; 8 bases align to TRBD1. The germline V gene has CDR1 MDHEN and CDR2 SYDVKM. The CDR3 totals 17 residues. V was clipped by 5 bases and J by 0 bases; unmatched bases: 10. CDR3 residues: CASSLSYTGGSTDTQYF. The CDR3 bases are TGTGCCAGCAGTCTATCCTACACAGGGGGAAGCACAGATACGCAGTATTTT.

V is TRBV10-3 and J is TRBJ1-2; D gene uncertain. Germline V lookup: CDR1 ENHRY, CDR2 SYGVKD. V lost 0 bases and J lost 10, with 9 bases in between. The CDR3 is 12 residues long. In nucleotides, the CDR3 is TGTGCCATCAGTGAGTCGAAGATTGACTACACCTTC. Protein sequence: CAISESKIDYTF.

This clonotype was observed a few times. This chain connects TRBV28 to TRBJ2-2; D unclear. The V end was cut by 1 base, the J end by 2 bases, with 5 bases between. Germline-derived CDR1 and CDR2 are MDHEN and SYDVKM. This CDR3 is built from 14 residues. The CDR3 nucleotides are TGTGCCAGCAGTTTATTCGGTAACACCGGGGAGCTGTTTTTT. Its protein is CASSLFGNTGELFF.

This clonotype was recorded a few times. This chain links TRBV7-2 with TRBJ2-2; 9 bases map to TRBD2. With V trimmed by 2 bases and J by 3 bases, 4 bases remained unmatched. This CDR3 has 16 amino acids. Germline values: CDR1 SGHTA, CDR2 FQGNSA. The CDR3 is CASSLLSGGYTGELFF. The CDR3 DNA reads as TGTGCCAGCAGCTTATTAAGCGGGGGGTACACCGGGGAGCTGTTTTTT.

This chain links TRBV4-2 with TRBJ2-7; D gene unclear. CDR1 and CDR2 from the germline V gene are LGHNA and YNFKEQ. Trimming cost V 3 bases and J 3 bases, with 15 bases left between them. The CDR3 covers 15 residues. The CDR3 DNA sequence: TGTGCCAGCAGCCATGGGGAAGGCAGAAACTACGAGCAGTACTTC. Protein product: CASSHGEGRNYEQYF.

CDR3 DNA: TGCAGTGCTAGGTTCAAAGAGACCCAGTACTTC. This sequence encodes CSARFKETQYF. The chain combines TRBV20-1 with TRBJ2-5; no definite D call. With 3 bases removed from V and 3 bases from J, the gap between germline ends came to 5 bases. The CDR3 has 11 residues. Germline V gives CDR1 DFQATT, CDR2 SNEGSKA (reference sequence).

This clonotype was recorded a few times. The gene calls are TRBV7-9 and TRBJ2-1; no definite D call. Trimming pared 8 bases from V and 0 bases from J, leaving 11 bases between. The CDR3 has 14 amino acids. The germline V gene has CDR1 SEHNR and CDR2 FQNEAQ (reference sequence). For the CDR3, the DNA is TGTGCCAGCGCGGACCCGAGCTCCTACAATGAGCAGTTCTTC. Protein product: CASADPSSYNEQFF.

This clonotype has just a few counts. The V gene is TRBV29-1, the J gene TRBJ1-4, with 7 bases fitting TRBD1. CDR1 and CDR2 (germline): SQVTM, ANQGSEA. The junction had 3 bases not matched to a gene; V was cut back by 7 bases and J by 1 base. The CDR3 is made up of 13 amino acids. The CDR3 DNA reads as TGCAGCGCCCACAGGGGAACTAATGAAAAACTGTTTTTT. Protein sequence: CSAHRGTNEKLFF. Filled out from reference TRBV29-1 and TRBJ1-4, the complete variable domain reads SAVISQKPSRDICQRGTSLTIQCQVDSQVTMMFWYRQQPGQSLTLIATANQGSEATYESGFVIDKFPISRPNLTFSTLTVSNMSPEDSSIYLCSAHRGTNEKLFFGSGTQLSVL.

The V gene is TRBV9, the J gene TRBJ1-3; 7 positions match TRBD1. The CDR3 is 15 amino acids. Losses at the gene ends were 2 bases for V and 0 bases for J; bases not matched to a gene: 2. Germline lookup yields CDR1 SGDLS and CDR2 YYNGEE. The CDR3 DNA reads TGTGCCAGCAGCGTCGACAGGGTCTCTGGAAACACCATATATTTT. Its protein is CASSVDRVSGNTIYF.

CDR3 sequence: CASGETVTNEKLFF. For the CDR3, the DNA is TGTGCCAGCGGAGAGACAGTCACTAATGAAAAACTGTTTTTT. The rearrangement joins TRBV28 to TRBJ1-4, with D perhaps matching TRBD1 (5 bases). Germline assignment: CDR1 MDHEN and CDR2 SYDVKM. This CDR3 spans 14 amino acids. V lost 8 bases and J 2 bases, leaving 12 bases between the germline ends.

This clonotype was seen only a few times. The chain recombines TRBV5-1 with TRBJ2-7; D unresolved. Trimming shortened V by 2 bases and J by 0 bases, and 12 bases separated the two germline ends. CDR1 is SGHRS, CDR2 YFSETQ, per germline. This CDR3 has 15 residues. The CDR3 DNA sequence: TGCGCCAGCAGCTTTACCCACGAGAGCTCCTACGAGCAGTACTTC. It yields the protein CASSFTHESSYEQYF.

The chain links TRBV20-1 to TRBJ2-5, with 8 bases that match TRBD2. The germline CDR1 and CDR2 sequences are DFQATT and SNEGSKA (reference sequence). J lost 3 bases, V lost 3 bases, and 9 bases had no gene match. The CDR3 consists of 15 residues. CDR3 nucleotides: TGCAGTGCTAGCGCCCCGAGCGGGGGTAAAGAGACCCAGTACTTC. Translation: CSASAPSGGKETQYF.

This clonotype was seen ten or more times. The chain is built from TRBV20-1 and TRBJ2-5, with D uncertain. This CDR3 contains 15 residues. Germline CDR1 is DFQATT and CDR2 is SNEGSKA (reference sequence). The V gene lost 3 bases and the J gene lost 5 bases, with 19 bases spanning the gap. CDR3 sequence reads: CSASLVTGPKETQYF. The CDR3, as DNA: TGCAGTGCTAGCCTAGTGACGGGCCCCAAGGAGACCCAGTACTTC.

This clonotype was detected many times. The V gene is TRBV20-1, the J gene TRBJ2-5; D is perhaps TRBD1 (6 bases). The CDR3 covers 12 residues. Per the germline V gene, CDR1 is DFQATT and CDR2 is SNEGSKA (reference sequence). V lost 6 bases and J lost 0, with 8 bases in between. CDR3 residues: CSARQDQETQYF. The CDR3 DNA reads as TGCAGTGCCAGACAGGACCAAGAGACCCAGTACTTC.

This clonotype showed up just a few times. The CDR3 sequence is CASSLDPGVYEQYF. The CDR3 nucleotides read TGTGCCAGCAGCTTAGATCCAGGGGTCTACGAGCAGTACTTC. The chain links TRBV11-2 to TRBJ2-7; a weak D match, TRBD1 (6 bases). The CDR3 runs to 14 residues. The V gene lost 0 bases and the J gene lost 3 bases, with 9 bases spanning the gap. From germline, CDR1 is SGHAT and CDR2 FQNNGV.

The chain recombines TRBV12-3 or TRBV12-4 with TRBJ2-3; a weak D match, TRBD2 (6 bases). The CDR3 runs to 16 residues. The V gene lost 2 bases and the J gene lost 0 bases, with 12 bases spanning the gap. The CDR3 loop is CASSLTAGYSTDTQYF. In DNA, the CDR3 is TGTGCCAGCAGTTTAACGGCGGGGTATAGCACAGATACGCAGTATTTT.

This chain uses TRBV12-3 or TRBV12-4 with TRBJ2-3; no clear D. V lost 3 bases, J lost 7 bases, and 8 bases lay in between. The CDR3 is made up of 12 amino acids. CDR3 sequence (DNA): TGTGCCAGCAGTTTGGTGCGGAATACGCAGTATTTT. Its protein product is CASSLVRNTQYF.

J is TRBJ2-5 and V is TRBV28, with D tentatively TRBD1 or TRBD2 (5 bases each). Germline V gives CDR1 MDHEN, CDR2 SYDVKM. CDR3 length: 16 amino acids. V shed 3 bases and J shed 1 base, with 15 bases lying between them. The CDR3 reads CASSFQSRGPQETQYF. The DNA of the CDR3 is TGTGCCAGCAGTTTTCAGTCAAGGGGACCCCAAGAGACCCAGTACTTC.

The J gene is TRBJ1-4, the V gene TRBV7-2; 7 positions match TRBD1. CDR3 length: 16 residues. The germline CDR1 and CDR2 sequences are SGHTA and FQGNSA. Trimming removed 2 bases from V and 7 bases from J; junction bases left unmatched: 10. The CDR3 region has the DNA TGTGCCAGCAGCTTACAGAGGACAGGTTCTCCTGAAAAACTGTTTTTT. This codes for CASSLQRTGSPEKLFF. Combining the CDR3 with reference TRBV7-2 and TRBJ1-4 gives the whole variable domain GAGVSQSPSNKVTEKGKDVELRCDPISGHTALYWYRQSLGQGLEFLIYFQGNSAPDKSGLPSDRFSAERTGGSVSTLTIQRTQQEDSAVYLCASSLQRTGSPEKLFFGSGTQLSVL.

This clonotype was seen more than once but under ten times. The CDR3 loop is CASSPRTGGFPYNEQFF. The CDR3 DNA sequence: TGTGCCAGCAGCCCGAGGACAGGGGGCTTTCCATACAATGAGCAGTTCTTC. This chain joins TRBV7-2 and TRBJ2-1, with 11 bases aligning to TRBD1. The CDR3 has 17 amino acids. From germline, CDR1 is SGHTA and CDR2 FQGNSA. Germline trimming cut 5 bases from V and 4 bases from J; bases unmatched to any gene: 10.

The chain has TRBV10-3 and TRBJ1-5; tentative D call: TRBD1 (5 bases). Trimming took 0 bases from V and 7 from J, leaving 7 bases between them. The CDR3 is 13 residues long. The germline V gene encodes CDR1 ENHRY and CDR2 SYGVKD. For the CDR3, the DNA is TGTGCCATCAGTGAGTCGGGGGGACAGCCCCAGCATTTT. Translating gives CAISESGGQPQHF.

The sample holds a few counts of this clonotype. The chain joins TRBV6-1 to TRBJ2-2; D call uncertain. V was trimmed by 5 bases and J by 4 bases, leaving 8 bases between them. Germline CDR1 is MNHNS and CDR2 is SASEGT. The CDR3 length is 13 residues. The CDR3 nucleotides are TGTGCCAGCAGTCCCCGACCCACCGGGGAGCTGTTTTTT. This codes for CASSPRPTGELFF.

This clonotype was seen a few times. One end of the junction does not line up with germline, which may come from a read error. The CDR3 nucleotides read TGTGCCAGCAGTCTAGCGGGGGGGTTCAATGAGCAGTTCTTC. Its protein is CASSLAGGFNEQFF. J is TRBJ2-1 and V is TRBV12-3 or TRBV12-4; TRBD2 agrees at 12 bases. The CDR3 sequence is 14 residues long.

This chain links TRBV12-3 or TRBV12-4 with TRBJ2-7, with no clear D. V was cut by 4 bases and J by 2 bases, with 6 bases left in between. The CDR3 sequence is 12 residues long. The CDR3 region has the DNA TGTGCCAGCAGTTCCCACGCCTACGAGCAGTACTTC. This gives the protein CASSSHAYEQYF.